The clone carrying this T cell receptor (beta chain) was seen just once. Its antigen is currently unknown. Germline V lookup: CDR1 SGHTA, CDR2 FQGTGA. This CDR3 comprises 15 residues. V shed 5 bases and J 2 bases; nucleotides not matched to a gene: 2. The data derive from a study of T cell responses to AZD1222 COVID-19 vaccine. Study-wide results and limits: Increases in Spike-specific TCR breadth and depth were seen after two AZD1222 doses. Repertoires were obtained only post-peak T cell response.

TCRdb's table, derived via immunoSEQ multiplex PCR, lists solely in-frame clones and lacks some. The sample carries 130,000 or so clones, 89% recorded once. The source of this sequence is an adult in good health. The sample was peripheral blood, taken on day 0 of AZD1222 vaccination. This sequence joins TRBV7-3 and TRBJ2-2, with 10 bases lining up with TRBD2. The DNA for the CDR3 is TGTGCCAGCAGCCCACTAGCGGGAAACACCGGGGAGCTGTTTTTT. This sequence encodes CASSPLAGNTGELFF.